The next 21 T cell receptor beta chains were all read from a single sample in a study of blood T cell repertoires in COVID-19. Produced via immunoSEQ multiplex PCR; TCRdb's table is partial and in-frame only. Altogether more than 450,000 clones are present, around 90% being singletons, with the ten largest covering under 0.75%. The sample was PBMCs or T cells enriched from blood (not recorded which). These receptors were taken from a woman between 18 and 30 years old who had recovered from COVID-19.

The V and J genes are TRBV28 and TRBJ2-7; TRBD1 aligns across 11 bases. The V gene's germline CDR1 is MDHEN and CDR2 SYDVKM. V was pared by 10 bases and J by 3 bases, with 2 bases of the junction left unmatched. The CDR3 is 12 residues long. CDR3: CATGTGGYEQYF. CDR3 DNA sequence: TGTGCCACCGGGACAGGGGGCTACGAGCAGTACTTC.

On this clone itself: At one end the junction does not follow the germline gene, possibly because of a read error. The chain carries TRBV5-1 and TRBJ2-5; TRBD1 matches 8 bases. The CDR3 loop spans 16 amino acids. Germline V gives CDR1 SGHRS, CDR2 YFSETQ. CDR3 nucleotides: TGCGCCAGCAGTCTTGGAGAGAAAGGACAGGGAGAGGCCCAGTACTTC. It encodes CASSLGEKGQGEAQYF. The full variable domain, in which reference TRBV5-1 and TRBJ2-5 provide the parts outside the CDR3, is KAGVTQTPRYLIKTRGQQVTLSCSPISGHRSVSWYQQTPGQGLQFLFEYFSETQRNKGNFPGRFSGRQFSNSRSEMNVSTLELGDSALYLCASSLGEKGQGEAQYFGPGTRLLVL.

The chain links TRBV6-6 to TRBJ2-1, with TRBD2 matching over 12 bases. CDR1 MNHNY and CDR2 SVGAGI come from the germline V gene (reference sequence). This CDR3 comprises 16 residues. The V segment lost 5 bases and the J segment 4 bases; nucleotides outside the gene matches: 6. CDR3 bases: TGTGCCAGCAGTCCCCCGGGGACTAGCGGGTACAATGAGCAGTTCTTC. It encodes CASSPPGTSGYNEQFF.

This chain connects TRBV6-1 to TRBJ2-2, with 7 bases matching TRBD2. Germline trimming cut 1 base from V and 5 bases from J; bases unmatched to any gene: 7. There are 16 residues in the CDR3. Per the germline V gene, CDR1 is MNHNS and CDR2 is SASEGT. CDR3 protein: CASSEGGGRSTGELFF. In DNA, the CDR3 is TGTGCCAGCAGTGAAGGGGGAGGGAGGTCGACCGGGGAGCTGTTTTTT.

This chain joins TRBV27 and TRBJ1-1; D call uncertain. The germline CDR1 and CDR2 sequences are MNHEY and SMNVEV (reference sequence). The V gene lost 7 bases and the J gene lost 2 bases, with 11 bases spanning the gap. The CDR3 spans 13 residues. CDR3 amino acids: CASMRRTNTEAFF. CDR3 DNA: TGTGCCAGCATGCGGAGAACAAACACTGAAGCTTTCTTT.

The chain links TRBV12-1 to TRBJ1-2. TRBV12-1 is deemed a pseudogene. The CDR3 totals 14 residues. The CDR3 region is CASSSFFLSYGYTF. The CDR3 nucleotides are TGTGCCAGCAGCTCCTTCTTCTTGAGTTATGGCTACACCTTC.

This clone occurred once. The chain recombines TRBV11-3 with TRBJ1-1; no definite D call. Per the germline V gene, CDR1 is SGHNT and CDR2 is YENEEA. The V gene lost 4 bases and the J gene lost 10 bases, with 7 bases spanning the gap. The CDR3 is made up of 10 amino acids. CDR3 sequence (DNA): TGTGCCAGCAGCTGCCGGTTAGCTTTCTTT. This sequence encodes CASSCRLAFF.

The chain has TRBV5-8 and TRBJ1-1; D perhaps matches TRBD1 (6 bases). Trimming left V 4 bases short and J 1 base short, with 8 bases between. The CDR3 totals 13 residues. The germline V gene encodes CDR1 SGHTS and CDR2 YDEGEE. CDR3 in DNA: TGTGCCAGCAGCGCGGACAGGAACACTGAAGCTTTCTTT. Its translation: CASSADRNTEAFF.

This rearrangement joins TRBV10-3 to TRBJ1-1; possibly TRBD1 for D (6 bases). Germline V gene sequence: CDR1 ENHRY, CDR2 SYGVKD. Trimming shortened V by 8 bases and J by 7 bases, and 17 bases separated the two germline ends. This CDR3 has 13 amino acids. The CDR3 sequence is CAISPRGKNEAFF. The CDR3 bases are TGTGCCATCTCTCCCAGGGGAAAGAATGAAGCTTTCTTT.

The V gene is TRBV7-9, the J gene TRBJ1-2, with a tentative D call TRBD1 (6 bases). The ends were cut back, 4 bases at V and 6 bases at J, with 21 bases in the middle. CDR1 SEHNR and CDR2 FQNEAQ come from the germline V gene (reference sequence). The CDR3 loop spans 16 amino acids. CDR3 amino acids: CASSSLRALQGDGYTF. CDR3 bases: TGTGCCAGCAGCTCCTTAAGGGCCTTACAGGGAGATGGCTACACCTTC. Full variable domain (rest looked up from reference TRBV7-9 and TRBJ1-2): DTGVSQNPRHKITKRGQNVTFRCDPISEHNRLYWYRQTLGQGPEFLTYFQNEAQLEKSRLLSDRFSAERPKGSFSTLEIQRTEQGDSAMYLCASSSLRALQGDGYTFGSGTRLTVV.

As to this clone: This specimen includes other DNA sequences encoding the same CDR3. The chain has TRBV20-1 and TRBJ1-1; D is undetermined. Trimming removed 3 bases at V and 3 bases at J, with 5 bases between. CDR3 length: 11 amino acids. Germline V gene data show CDR1 as DFQATT and CDR2 as SNEGSKA (reference sequence). CDR3 nucleotide sequence: TGCAGTGCTAGGAGGGACACTGAAGCTTTCTTT. Translation gives CSARRDTEAFF.

This clone showed up just once. The J gene is TRBJ1-1, the V gene TRBV5-1; D is possibly TRBD1 (5 bases). The V gene's germline CDR1 is SGHRS and CDR2 YFSETQ. The CDR3 runs to 14 residues. V was pared by 4 bases and J by 5 bases, with 15 bases between. This chain's CDR3 is CASSPGPGGTEAFF. In DNA form, the CDR3 reads TGCGCCAGCAGCCCCGGACCCGGGGGGACTGAAGCTTTCTTT.

The chain is built from TRBV5-1 and TRBJ2-1; possible D gene TRBD2, 6 bases. CDR1 SGHRS and CDR2 YFSETQ come from the germline V gene. With 4 bases removed from V and 3 bases from J, the gap between germline ends came to 17 bases. The CDR3 is 16 residues long. The CDR3 nucleotides read TGCGCCAGCAGCGTTTTAGGGACTGGCAACTACAATGAGCAGTTCTTC. Protein: CASSVLGTGNYNEQFF.

The V and J genes are TRBV15 and TRBJ1-2; 7 nucleotides agree with TRBD1. With 5 bases clipped from V and 4 bases from J, the junction kept 7 bases outside the gene matches. Germline lookup yields CDR1 LNHNV and CDR2 YYDKDF (reference sequence). The CDR3 has 14 amino acids. CDR3 sequence reads: CATSLGGDSYGYTF. In DNA, the CDR3 is TGTGCCACCAGCCTTGGAGGGGACAGCTATGGCTACACCTTC.

This clone showed up just a few times. The chain employs TRBV5-1 and TRBJ2-7; no clear D. CDR3 length: 12 residues. Trimming shortened V by 2 bases and J by 3 bases, and 6 bases separated the two germline ends. Germline V lookup: CDR1 SGHRS, CDR2 YFSETQ. CDR3 coding DNA: TGCGCCAGCAGCTTCGGAGACTACGAGCAGTACTTC. Protein: CASSFGDYEQYF. The whole variable domain, filled in from reference TRBV5-1 and TRBJ2-7, reads KAGVTQTPRYLIKTRGQQVTLSCSPISGHRSVSWYQQTPGQGLQFLFEYFSETQRNKGNFPGRFSGRQFSNSRSEMNVSTLELGDSALYLCASSFGDYEQYFGPGTRLTVT.

The chain recombines TRBV10-2 with TRBJ2-2; 8 bases are shared with TRBD1. The CDR3 contains 17 residues. The V gene's germline CDR1 is WSHSY and CDR2 SAAADI. The V and J ends lost 0 bases and 6 bases, in that order; junction bases with no gene match: 9. CDR3 in amino acids: CASSESGQGAAPGELFF. The CDR3 DNA follows: TGCGCCAGCAGTGAGTCTGGGCAGGGGGCCGCTCCCGGGGAGCTGTTTTTT.

This clone was recorded only once. DNA of the CDR3: TGTGCCAGTAGTATCGCGGGGGGGAAAATTGAGCAGTTCTTC. Translated, it gives CASSIAGGKIEQFF. V usage is TRBV19 and J usage is TRBJ2-1; TRBD2 matches 9 bases. Germline V gives CDR1 LNHDA, CDR2 SQIVND (reference sequence). CDR3 size: 14 residues. Unmatched junction bases numbered 6, after V lost 3 bases and J lost 9 bases.

This chain joins TRBV5-1 and TRBJ2-7; D not certain. The CDR3 extends over 11 amino acids. Trimming removed 5 bases from V and 7 bases from J, with 10 bases in between. Looked up from germline, CDR1 is SGHRS and CDR2 is YFSETQ. CDR3 sequence: CASRLRGEQYF. The CDR3 region has the DNA TGCGCCAGCAGACTCCGAGGAGAGCAGTACTTC. Supplemented by reference TRBV5-1 and TRBJ2-7, the full variable domain reads KAGVTQTPRYLIKTRGQQVTLSCSPISGHRSVSWYQQTPGQGLQFLFEYFSETQRNKGNFPGRFSGRQFSNSRSEMNVSTLELGDSALYLCASRLRGEQYFGPGTRLTVT.

This sequence joins TRBV2 and TRBJ2-5; TRBD2 agrees at 11 bases. Germline values: CDR1 SNHLY, CDR2 FYNNEI. The CDR3 extends over 17 amino acids. J lost 2 bases, V lost 6 bases, and 11 bases had no gene match. The CDR3: CASRRLAGGRGQETQYF. The CDR3 nucleotides read TGTGCCAGCAGAAGGCTAGCGGGGGGCCGGGGACAAGAGACCCAGTACTTC.

CDR3 DNA: TGCGCCAGCAGCTTGGGGGACAGGGAAAGAAATTCACCCCTCCACTTT. Encoded protein: CASSLGDRERNSPLHF. The gene calls are TRBV5-1 and TRBJ1-6, with 9 bases aligning to TRBD1. Per germline, CDR1 SGHRS and CDR2 YFSETQ. This CDR3 has 16 residues. V was clipped by 0 bases and J by 7 bases; unmatched bases: 5.

V and J are TRBV11-2 and TRBJ2-7; D remains ambiguous. CDR1 is SGHAT, CDR2 FQNNGV, per germline. The CDR3 is 15 amino acids. Trimming removed 1 base at V and 4 bases at J, with 14 bases between. The CDR3, as DNA: TGTGCCAGCAGCTTAGTGATTAATGGGCCGTACGAGCAGTACTTC. It yields the protein CASSLVINGPYEQYF.